These T cell receptor beta chains were read from a single sample in a study of blood T cell repertoires in COVID-19. Clones were sequenced by immunoSEQ multiplex PCR, and TCRdb holds only the in-frame ones, with some missing. In the table there are about 400,000 clones, 85% to 90% of which are singletons. The specimen sequenced was peripheral blood. These receptors all come from a human donor in a cohort sampled during active COVID-19. Both conserved end residues are part of each CDR3. A D gene is named only where the DNA matches it firmly. Clone sizes are given selectively: once, few, many, or a class where the clone is expanded.

CDR3: CASSLLDWTGGDSPMNTEAFF
DNA: TGTGCCAGCAGCTTGTTGGACTGGACAGGGGGCGATAGCCCAATGAACACTGAAGCTTTCTTT
V: TRBV13
D: TRBD1
size: NA
J: TRBJ1-1

CDR3: CASARERGTEAFF
DNA: TGTGCCAGTGCCCGGGAGCGGGGCACTGAAGCTTTCTTT
V: TRBV19
D: NA
size: NA
J: TRBJ1-1

CDR3: CASSEGTSGPYNEQFF
DNA: TGCGCCAGCAGTGAGGGGACTAGCGGACCCTACAATGAGCAGTTCTTC
V: TRBV10-1
D: TRBD2
size: NA
J: TRBJ2-1

CDR3: CASSLAPLAGGISDTQYF
DNA: TGTGCCAGCAGTTTAGCCCCCTTGGCGGGGGGGATCTCGGATACGCAGTATTTT
V: TRBV27
D: TRBD2
size: NA
J: TRBJ2-3

CDR3: CASSEYEGVDSSGANVLTF
DNA: TGTGCCAGCAGTGAATATGAGGGCGTCGATTCTTCTGGGGCCAACGTCCTGACTTTC
V: TRBV2
D: NA
size: NA
J: TRBJ2-6

CDR3: CASSKGPGELFF
DNA: TGTGCCAGCAGTAAGGGGCCCGGGGAGCTGTTTTTT
V: TRBV27
D: NA
size: NA
J: TRBJ2-2

CDR3: CASSRRDSNNSPLHF
DNA: TGTGCCAGCAGCCGGAGGGACAGTAATAATTCACCCCTCCACTTT
V: TRBV3-1/TRBV3-2
D: TRBD1
size: NA
J: TRBJ1-6

CDR3: CATSRDRSFSTEQPQHF
DNA: TGTGCCACCAGCAGAGATCGGTCCTTCTCAACCGAACAGCCCCAGCATTTT
V: TRBV15
D: NA
size: NA
J: TRBJ1-5

CDR3: CASSPSGEHYEQYF
DNA: TGTGCCAGTAGTCCTAGCGGGGAACATTACGAGCAGTACTTC
V: TRBV19
D: TRBD2
size: once
J: TRBJ2-7

CDR3: CASSLIRTDEQYF
DNA: TGTGCCAGCAGCTTGATTCGGACAGACGAGCAGTACTTC
V: TRBV5-6
D: NA
size: NA
J: TRBJ2-7

CDR3: CASSQGQTQPQHF
DNA: TGTGCCAGCAGCCAAGGACAGACTCAGCCCCAGCATTTT
V: TRBV7-2
D: NA
size: NA
J: TRBJ1-5

CDR3: CASSFTGRETQYF
DNA: TGCGCCAGCAGTTTTACAGGGAGAGAGACCCAGTACTTC
V: TRBV5-1
D: NA
size: NA
J: TRBJ2-5

CDR3: CSVRNPKGTGTNTEAFF
DNA: TGCAGCGTCAGAAATCCTAAGGGGACAGGGACGAACACTGAAGCTTTCTTT
V: TRBV29-1
D: TRBD1
size: NA
J: TRBJ1-1

CDR3: CASGRGAQDREGEAFF
DNA: TGTGCCAGCGGCCGAGGGGCCCAAGACAGGGAAGGTGAAGCTTTCTTT
V: TRBV2
D: TRBD1
size: NA
J: TRBJ1-1

CDR3: CASSEASGGYQPQHF
DNA: TGTGCCAGCAGTGAAGCGTCAGGGGGCTATCAGCCCCAGCATTTT
V: TRBV2
D: TRBD1
size: once
J: TRBJ1-5

CDR3: CATKVNGGPGELFF
DNA: TGTGCCACCAAGGTTAACGGGGGACCCGGGGAGCTGTTTTTT
V: TRBV15
D: NA
size: NA
J: TRBJ2-2

CDR3: CSGGQGLTGAGYTF
DNA: TGCAGCGGGGGACAGGGGCTAACAGGGGCTGGCTACACCTTC
V: TRBV29-1
D: TRBD1
size: NA
J: TRBJ1-2

CDR3: CIRPPGQGEIIEVSPLHF
DNA: TGCATCCGACCTCCTGGACAGGGTGAGATCATTGAGGTTTCACCCCTCCACTTT
V: TRBV29-1
D: TRBD1
size: once
J: TRBJ1-6

CDR3: CASAAGMNTEAFF
DNA: TGTGCCAGCGCGGCAGGGATGAACACTGAAGCTTTCTTT
V: TRBV6-5
D: NA
size: NA
J: TRBJ1-1

CDR3: CASTYYPDSSNSPLHF
DNA: TGCGCCAGCACCTACTATCCAGACAGCAGCAATTCACCCCTCCACTTT
V: TRBV5-1
D: NA
size: NA
J: TRBJ1-6